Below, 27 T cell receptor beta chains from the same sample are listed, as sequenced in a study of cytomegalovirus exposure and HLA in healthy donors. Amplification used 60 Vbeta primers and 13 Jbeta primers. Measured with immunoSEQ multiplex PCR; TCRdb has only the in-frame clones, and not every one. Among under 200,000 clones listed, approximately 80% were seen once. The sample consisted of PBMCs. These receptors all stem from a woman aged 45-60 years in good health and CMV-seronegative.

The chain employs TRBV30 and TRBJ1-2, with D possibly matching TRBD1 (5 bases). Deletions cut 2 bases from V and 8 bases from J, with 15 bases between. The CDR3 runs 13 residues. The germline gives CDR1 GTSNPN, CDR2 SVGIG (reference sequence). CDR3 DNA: TGTGCCTGGAGTCCCGGTCCAGGGATAGGCTACACCTTC. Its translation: CAWSPGPGIGYTF.

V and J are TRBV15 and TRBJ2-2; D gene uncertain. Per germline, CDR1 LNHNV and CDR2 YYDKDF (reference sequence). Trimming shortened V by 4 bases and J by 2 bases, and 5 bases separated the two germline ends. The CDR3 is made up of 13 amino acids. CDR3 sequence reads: CATSTYNTGELFF. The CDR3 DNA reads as TGTGCCACCAGCACCTACAACACCGGGGAGCTGTTTTTT. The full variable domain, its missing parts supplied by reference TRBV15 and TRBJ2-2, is DAMVIQNPRYQVTQFGKPVTLSCSQTLNHNVMYWYQQKSSQAPKLLFHYYDKDFNNEADTPDNFQSRRPNTSFCFLDIRSPGLGDTAMYLCATSTYNTGELFFGEGSRLTVL.

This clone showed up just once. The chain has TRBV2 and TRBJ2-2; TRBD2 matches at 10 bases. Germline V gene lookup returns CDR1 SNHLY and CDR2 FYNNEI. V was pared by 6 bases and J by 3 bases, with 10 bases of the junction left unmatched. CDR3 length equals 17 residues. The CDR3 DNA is TGTGCCAGCAGCCGTGTCGTAGCGGGGGGCTACACCGGGGAGCTGTTTTTT. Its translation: CASSRVVAGGYTGELFF.

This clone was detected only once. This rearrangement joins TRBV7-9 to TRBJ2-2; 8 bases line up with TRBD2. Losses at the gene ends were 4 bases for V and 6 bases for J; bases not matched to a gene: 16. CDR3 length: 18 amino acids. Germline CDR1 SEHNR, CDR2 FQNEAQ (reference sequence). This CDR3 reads CASSSTPNSPGLAGELFF. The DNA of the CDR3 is TGTGCCAGCAGCTCCACCCCAAACTCGCCGGGACTAGCCGGGGAGCTGTTTTTT. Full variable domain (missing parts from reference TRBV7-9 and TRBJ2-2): DTGVSQNPRHKITKRGQNVTFRCDPISEHNRLYWYRQTLGQGPEFLTYFQNEAQLEKSRLLSDRFSAERPKGSFSTLEIQRTEQGDSAMYLCASSSTPNSPGLAGELFFGEGSRLTVL.

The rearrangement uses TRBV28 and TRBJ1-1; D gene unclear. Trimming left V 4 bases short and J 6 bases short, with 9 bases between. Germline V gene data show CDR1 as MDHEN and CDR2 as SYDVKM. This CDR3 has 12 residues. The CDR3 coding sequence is TGTGCCAGCAGTTGGACTTGGGCTGAAGCTTTCTTT. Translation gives CASSWTWAEAFF.

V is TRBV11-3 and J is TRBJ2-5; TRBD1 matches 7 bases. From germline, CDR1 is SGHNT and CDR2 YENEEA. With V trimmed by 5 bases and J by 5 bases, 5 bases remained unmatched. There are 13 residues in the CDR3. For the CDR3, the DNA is TGTGCCAGCAGCAGGGACAGATCTGAGACCCAGTACTTC. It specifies CASSRDRSETQYF.

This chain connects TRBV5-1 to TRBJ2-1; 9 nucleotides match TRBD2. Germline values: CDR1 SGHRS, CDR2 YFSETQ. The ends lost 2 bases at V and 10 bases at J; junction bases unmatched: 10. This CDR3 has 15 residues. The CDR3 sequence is CASSLDSGGPREQFF. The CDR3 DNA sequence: TGCGCCAGCAGCTTAGATAGCGGGGGCCCCAGGGAGCAGTTCTTC.

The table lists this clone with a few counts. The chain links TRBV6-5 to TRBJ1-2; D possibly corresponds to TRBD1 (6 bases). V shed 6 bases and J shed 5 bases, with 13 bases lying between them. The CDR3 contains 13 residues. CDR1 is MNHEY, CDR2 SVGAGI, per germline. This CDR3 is CASRFTGRYGYTF. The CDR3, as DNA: TGTGCCAGCAGATTTACAGGGCGATATGGCTACACCTTC.

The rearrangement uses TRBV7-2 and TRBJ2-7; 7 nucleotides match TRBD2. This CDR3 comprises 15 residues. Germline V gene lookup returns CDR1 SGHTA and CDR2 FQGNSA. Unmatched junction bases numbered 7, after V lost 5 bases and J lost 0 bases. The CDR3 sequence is CASSRTRVTSYEQYF. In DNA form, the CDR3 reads TGTGCCAGCAGCCGGACTAGAGTAACCTCCTACGAGCAGTACTTC.

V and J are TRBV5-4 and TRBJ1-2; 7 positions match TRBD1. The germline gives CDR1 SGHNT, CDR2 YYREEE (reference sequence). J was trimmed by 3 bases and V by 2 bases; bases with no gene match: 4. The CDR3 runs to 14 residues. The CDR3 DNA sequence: TGTGCCAGCAGCTTTTCCGGGACAGACTATGGCTACACCTTC. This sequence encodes CASSFSGTDYGYTF. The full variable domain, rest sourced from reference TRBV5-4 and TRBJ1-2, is ETGVTQSPTHLIKTRGQQVTLRCSSQSGHNTVSWYQQALGQGPQFIFQYYREEENGRGNFPPRFSGLQFPNYSSELNVNALELDDSALYLCASSFSGTDYGYTFGSGTRLTVV.

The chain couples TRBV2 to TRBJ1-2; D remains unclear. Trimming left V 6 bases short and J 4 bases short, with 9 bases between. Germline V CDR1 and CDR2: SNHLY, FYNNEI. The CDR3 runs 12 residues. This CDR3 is CASRPGVYGYTF. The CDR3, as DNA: TGTGCCAGCAGACCTGGAGTCTATGGCTACACCTTC.

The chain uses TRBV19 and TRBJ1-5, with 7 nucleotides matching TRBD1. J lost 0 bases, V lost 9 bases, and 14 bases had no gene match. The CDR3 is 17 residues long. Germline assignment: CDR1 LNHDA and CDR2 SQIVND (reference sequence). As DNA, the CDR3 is TGTGCCAGCGTAGACAGGGCAAGAGGGTATAGCAATCAGCCCCAGCATTTT. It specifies CASVDRARGYSNQPQHF.

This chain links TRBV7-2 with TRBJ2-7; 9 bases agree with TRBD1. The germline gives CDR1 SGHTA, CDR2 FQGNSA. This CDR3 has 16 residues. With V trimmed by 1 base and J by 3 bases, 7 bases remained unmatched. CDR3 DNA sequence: TGTGCCAGCAGCTTAGTGGGGACAGGGACCCTCTACGAGCAGTACTTC. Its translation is CASSLVGTGTLYEQYF.

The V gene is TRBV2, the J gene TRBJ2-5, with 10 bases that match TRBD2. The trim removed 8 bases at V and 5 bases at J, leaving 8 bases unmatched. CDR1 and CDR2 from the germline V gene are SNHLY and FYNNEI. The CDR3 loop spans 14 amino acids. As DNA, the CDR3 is TGTGCCAGCGGTAGCGGGGGGACCAGGGAGACCCAGTACTTC. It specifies CASGSGGTRETQYF.

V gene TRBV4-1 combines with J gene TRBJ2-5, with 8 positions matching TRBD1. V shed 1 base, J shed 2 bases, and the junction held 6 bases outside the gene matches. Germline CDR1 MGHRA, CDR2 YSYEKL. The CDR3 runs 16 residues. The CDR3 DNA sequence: TGCGCCAGCAGCCAAGGTGGCAGGGGGCGTCAAGAGACCCAGTACTTC. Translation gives CASSQGGRGRQETQYF.

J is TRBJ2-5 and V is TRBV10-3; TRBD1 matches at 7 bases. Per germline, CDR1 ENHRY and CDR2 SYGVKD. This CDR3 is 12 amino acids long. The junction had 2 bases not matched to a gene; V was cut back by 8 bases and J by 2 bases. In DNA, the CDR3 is TGTGCCATCCCGGGACAGCAAGAGACCCAGTACTTC. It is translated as CAIPGQQETQYF.

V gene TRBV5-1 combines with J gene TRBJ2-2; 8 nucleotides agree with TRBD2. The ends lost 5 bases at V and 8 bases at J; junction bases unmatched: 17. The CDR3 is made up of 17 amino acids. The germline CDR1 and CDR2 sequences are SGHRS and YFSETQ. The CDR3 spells CASRPTTSDSTSGELFF. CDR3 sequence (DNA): TGCGCCAGCAGGCCAACGACTAGCGACTCCACATCGGGGGAGCTGTTTTTT. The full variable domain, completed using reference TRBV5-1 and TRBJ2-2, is KAGVTQTPRYLIKTRGQQVTLSCSPISGHRSVSWYQQTPGQGLQFLFEYFSETQRNKGNFPGRFSGRQFSNSRSEMNVSTLELGDSALYLCASRPTTSDSTSGELFFGEGSRLTVL.

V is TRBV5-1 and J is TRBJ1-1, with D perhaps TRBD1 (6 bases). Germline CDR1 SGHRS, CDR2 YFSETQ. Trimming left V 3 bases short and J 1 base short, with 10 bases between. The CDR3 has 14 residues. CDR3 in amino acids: CASSWSRGNTEAFF. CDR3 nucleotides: TGCGCCAGCAGCTGGTCCAGGGGGAACACTGAAGCTTTCTTT.

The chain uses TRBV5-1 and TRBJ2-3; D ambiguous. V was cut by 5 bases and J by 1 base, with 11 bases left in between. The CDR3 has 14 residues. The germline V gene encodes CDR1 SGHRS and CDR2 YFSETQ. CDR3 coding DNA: TGCGCCAGCAGAACCCAAACACGCACAGATACGCAGTATTTT. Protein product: CASRTQTRTDTQYF. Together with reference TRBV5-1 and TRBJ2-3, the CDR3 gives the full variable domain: KAGVTQTPRYLIKTRGQQVTLSCSPISGHRSVSWYQQTPGQGLQFLFEYFSETQRNKGNFPGRFSGRQFSNSRSEMNVSTLELGDSALYLCASRTQTRTDTQYFGPGTRLTVL.

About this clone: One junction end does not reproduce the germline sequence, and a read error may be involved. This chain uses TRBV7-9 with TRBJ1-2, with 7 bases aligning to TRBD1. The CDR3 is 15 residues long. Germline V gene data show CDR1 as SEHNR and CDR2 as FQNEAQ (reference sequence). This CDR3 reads CSSSSALDRDYGYTF. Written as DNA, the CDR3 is TGTTCCAGCAGCTCGGCACTCGACAGGGACTATGGCTACACCTTC.

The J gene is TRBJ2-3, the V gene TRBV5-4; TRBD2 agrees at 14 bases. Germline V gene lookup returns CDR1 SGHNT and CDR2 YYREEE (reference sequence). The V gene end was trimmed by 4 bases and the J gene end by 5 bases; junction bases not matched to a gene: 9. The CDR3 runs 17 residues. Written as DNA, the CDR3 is TGTGCCAGCAGCCGGGGGGGACTAGCGGGAGTTGTAGATACGCAGTATTTT. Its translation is CASSRGGLAGVVDTQYF.

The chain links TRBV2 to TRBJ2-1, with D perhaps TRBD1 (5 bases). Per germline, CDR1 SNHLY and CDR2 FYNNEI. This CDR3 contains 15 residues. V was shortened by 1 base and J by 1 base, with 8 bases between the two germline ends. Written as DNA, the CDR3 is TGTGCCAGCAGTGAAGACAGGATATCCTACAATGAGCAGTTCTTC. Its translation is CASSEDRISYNEQFF.

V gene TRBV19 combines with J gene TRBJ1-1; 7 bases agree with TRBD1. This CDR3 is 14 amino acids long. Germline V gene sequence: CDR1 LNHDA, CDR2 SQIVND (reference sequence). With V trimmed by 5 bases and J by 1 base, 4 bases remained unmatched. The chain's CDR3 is CASSHRGQNTEAFF. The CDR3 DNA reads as TGTGCCAGTAGTCACAGGGGCCAGAACACTGAAGCTTTCTTT.

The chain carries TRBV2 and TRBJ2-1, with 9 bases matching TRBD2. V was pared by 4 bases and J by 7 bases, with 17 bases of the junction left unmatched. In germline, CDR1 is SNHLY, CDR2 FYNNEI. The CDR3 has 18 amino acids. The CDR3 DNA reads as TGTGCCAGCAGTGCCGGGGGACTAGCATACTTTACACGGAATGAGCAGTTCTTC. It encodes CASSAGGLAYFTRNEQFF. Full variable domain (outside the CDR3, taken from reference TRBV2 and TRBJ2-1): EPEVTQTPSHQVTQMGQEVILRCVPISNHLYFYWYRQILGQKVEFLVSFYNNEISEKSEIFDDQFSVERPDGSNFTLKIRSTKLEDSAMYFCASSAGGLAYFTRNEQFFGPGTRLTVL.

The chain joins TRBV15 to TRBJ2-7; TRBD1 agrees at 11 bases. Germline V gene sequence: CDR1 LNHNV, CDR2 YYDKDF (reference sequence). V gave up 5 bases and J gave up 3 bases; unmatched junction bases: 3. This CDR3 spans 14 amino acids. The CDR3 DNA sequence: TGTGCCACCAGCCGGGACAGGGGGGTCTACGAGCAGTACTTC. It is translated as CATSRDRGVYEQYF.

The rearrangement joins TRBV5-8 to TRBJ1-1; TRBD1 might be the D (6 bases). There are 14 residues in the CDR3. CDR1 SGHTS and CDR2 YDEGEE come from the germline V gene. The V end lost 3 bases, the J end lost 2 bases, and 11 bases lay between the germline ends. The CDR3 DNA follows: TGTGCCAGCAGCTCGCGGACAGCTAACACTGAAGCTTTCTTT. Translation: CASSSRTANTEAFF.

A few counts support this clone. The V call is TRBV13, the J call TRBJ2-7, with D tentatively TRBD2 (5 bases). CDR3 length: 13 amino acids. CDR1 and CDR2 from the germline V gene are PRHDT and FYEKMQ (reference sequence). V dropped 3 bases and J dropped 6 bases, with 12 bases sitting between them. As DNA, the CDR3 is TGTGCCAGCAGCTTTGATGGACTTTTCGAGCAGTACTTC. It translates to CASSFDGLFEQYF.